A selection of T cell receptor beta chains follows, all from one sample in a study of response to subunit inactivated influenza vaccine. MiXCR was run by TCRdb on the RT-PCR reads, yielding one entry per CDR3 protein. The sample has roughly 630,000 distinct CDR3 sequences, around 15% seen once; the top ten hold 7.5% to 8%. Sequencing was performed on PBMCs from blood, taken approximately 15 days before vaccination. The source of these receptors is a middle-aged man who received an inactivated influenza vaccine. The CDR3 runs from the conserved cysteine through the conserved F or W. Fields, in order: CDR3 DNA, CDR3 protein, clone size, D gene, V gene, J gene. The D gene is left open where the match is weak. Rows give clone size only sometimes, using once, few, many, or a class for an expanded clone.

CDR3 DNA: TGTGCCAGCAGCTTAGTTCAATCCGGGGAGCTGTTTTTT; CDR3 protein: CASSLVQSGELFF; clone size: few; D gene: NA; V gene: TRBV11-2; J gene: TRBJ2-2
CDR3 DNA: TGTGCCAGCTCACCGGTCAGCACAGATACGCAGTATTTT; CDR3 protein: CASSPVSTDTQYF; clone size: NA; D gene: NA; V gene: TRBV18; J gene: TRBJ2-3
CDR3 DNA: TGCGCCAGCAGCCTGGGACCACTGGAGACGGCTTTCTTT; CDR3 protein: CASSLGPLETAFF; clone size: many; D gene: NA; V gene: TRBV4-1; J gene: TRBJ1-1
CDR3 DNA: TGCAGTGCTTTCGGAGTTGGCTCCTACAATGAGCAGTTCTTC; CDR3 protein: CSAFGVGSYNEQFF; clone size: few; D gene: NA; V gene: TRBV20-1; J gene: TRBJ2-1
CDR3 DNA: TGTGCCAGCAGCCAAGATGGGCTAGCGGGAGAAAACGAGCAGTACTTC; CDR3 protein: CASSQDGLAGENEQYF; clone size: NA; D gene: TRBD2; V gene: TRBV4-2; J gene: TRBJ2-7
CDR3 DNA: TGTGCCAGCCGCGGGGGGGCTGGCACCGGGGAGCTGTTTTTT; CDR3 protein: CASRGGAGTGELFF; clone size: NA; D gene: TRBD2; V gene: TRBV11-2; J gene: TRBJ2-2
CDR3 DNA: TGCGCCAGCAGCCCAGGGAGTAATAGCAATCAGCCCCAGCATTTT; CDR3 protein: CASSPGSNSNQPQHF; clone size: many; D gene: NA; V gene: TRBV5-1; J gene: TRBJ1-5
CDR3 DNA: TGTGCCAGCAGCCGCGGGGGGGCGAATTGGTATGAGCAGTTCTTC; CDR3 protein: CASSRGGANWYEQFF; clone size: few; D gene: TRBD2; V gene: TRBV6-1; J gene: TRBJ2-1
CDR3 DNA: TGTGCCAGCAGTTTATATCCGCGATTCCAAGAGACCCAGTACTTC; CDR3 protein: CASSLYPRFQETQYF; clone size: many; D gene: NA; V gene: TRBV28; J gene: TRBJ2-5
CDR3 DNA: TGTGCCAGCAGCGTAGAGGACCGACGTCGCTCTGGAAACACCATATATTTT; CDR3 protein: CASSVEDRRRSGNTIYF; clone size: many; D gene: NA; V gene: TRBV9; J gene: TRBJ1-3
CDR3 DNA: TGTGCCAGCAGCCTGGGGGGGGTAGCTAATGAAAAACTGTTTTTT; CDR3 protein: CASSLGGVANEKLFF; clone size: few; D gene: NA; V gene: TRBV7-2; J gene: TRBJ1-4
CDR3 DNA: TGCAGCGTTACAGCGGGAGGTAGGGATACGCAGTATTTT; CDR3 protein: CSVTAGGRDTQYF; clone size: NA; D gene: TRBD2; V gene: TRBV29-1; J gene: TRBJ2-3
CDR3 DNA: TGCGCCAGCAGGAGGCTAGCGGCAGAGGCCCAGTACTTC; CDR3 protein: CASRRLAAEAQYF; clone size: once; D gene: TRBD2; V gene: TRBV10-2; J gene: TRBJ2-5
CDR3 DNA: TGTGCCAGCACTTTAAGGACAGGGCTCGACGAGCAGTACTTC; CDR3 protein: CASTLRTGLDEQYF; clone size: NA; D gene: TRBD1; V gene: TRBV28; J gene: TRBJ2-7
CDR3 DNA: TGCAGTGCTAGAGGGCAGGAGTATGGCTACACCTTC; CDR3 protein: CSARGQEYGYTF; clone size: NA; D gene: NA; V gene: TRBV20-1; J gene: TRBJ1-2
CDR3 DNA: TGCAGCCCTAGAGCACCGAACACCGGGGAGCTGTTTTTT; CDR3 protein: CSPRAPNTGELFF; clone size: NA; D gene: NA; V gene: TRBV20-1; J gene: TRBJ2-2
CDR3 DNA: TGTGCCAGCAGCTTGACCGGGGTATTAAACACAGATACGCAGTATTTT; CDR3 protein: CASSLTGVLNTDTQYF; clone size: NA; D gene: NA; V gene: TRBV5-5; J gene: TRBJ2-3
CDR3 DNA: TGTGCCAGCAGTCCTCCGGGACAGACAGATACGCAGTATTTT; CDR3 protein: CASSPPGQTDTQYF; clone size: NA; D gene: TRBD1; V gene: TRBV12-3/TRBV12-4; J gene: TRBJ2-3
CDR3 DNA: TGTGCCAGCAGGGCGATGGGCATAAACTACGAGCAGTACTTC; CDR3 protein: CASRAMGINYEQYF; clone size: few; D gene: NA; V gene: TRBV6-1; J gene: TRBJ2-7
CDR3 DNA: TGTGCCAGCAGCCCCGGACAGGGGGCGACGGCTTTCTTT; CDR3 protein: CASSPGQGATAFF; clone size: NA; D gene: TRBD1; V gene: TRBV5-5; J gene: TRBJ1-1
CDR3 DNA: TGTGCCAGCTTAGGTGGATTGTTTGATACGCAGTATTTT; CDR3 protein: CASLGGLFDTQYF; clone size: many; D gene: NA; V gene: TRBV18; J gene: TRBJ2-3
CDR3 DNA: TGCGCCAGCAGCCAAGATGAAGCCGTCGGCAGGGAGGTTTATGGCTACACCTTC; CDR3 protein: CASSQDEAVGREVYGYTF; clone size: NA; D gene: NA; V gene: TRBV4-1; J gene: TRBJ1-2
CDR3 DNA: TGCAGCGTTGCCCTCTTAACCGGGACAGGGTTACACTACGAGCAGTACTTC; CDR3 protein: CSVALLTGTGLHYEQYF; clone size: many; D gene: TRBD1; V gene: TRBV29-1; J gene: TRBJ2-7
CDR3 DNA: TGTGCCAGCAGCCGCCGGGACTACCAAGAGACCCAGTACTTC; CDR3 protein: CASSRRDYQETQYF; clone size: NA; D gene: NA; V gene: TRBV3-1; J gene: TRBJ2-5
CDR3 DNA: TGTGCCAGCAGTTTAGAGGCGGGAATGAACAATGAGCAGTTCTTC; CDR3 protein: CASSLEAGMNNEQFF; clone size: NA; D gene: NA; V gene: TRBV12-3/TRBV12-4; J gene: TRBJ2-1
CDR3 DNA: TGTGCCATCAGCCGGACGGCACCCTACGAGCAGTACTTC; CDR3 protein: CAISRTAPYEQYF; clone size: many; D gene: NA; V gene: TRBV10-3; J gene: TRBJ2-7
CDR3 DNA: TGTGCCAGCAGCGTAAGACCCATGAACACCGGGGAGCTGTTTTTT; CDR3 protein: CASSVRPMNTGELFF; clone size: few; D gene: NA; V gene: TRBV9; J gene: TRBJ2-2
CDR3 DNA: TGCAGTGCTCTTCGACTAGCGGGAGCCTCCGGGGAGCTGTTTTTT; CDR3 protein: CSALRLAGASGELFF; clone size: NA; D gene: TRBD2; V gene: TRBV20-1; J gene: TRBJ2-2
CDR3 DNA: TGTGCCAGCAGCTTGGAAGGGACAAAGGTGCACGAGCAGTACTTC; CDR3 protein: CASSLEGTKVHEQYF; clone size: NA; D gene: NA; V gene: TRBV5-5; J gene: TRBJ2-7
CDR3 DNA: TGTGCCAGCAGCCCGGGAGACATCACCTACGAGCAGTACTTC; CDR3 protein: CASSPGDITYEQYF; clone size: few; D gene: NA; V gene: TRBV12-3/TRBV12-4; J gene: TRBJ2-7
CDR3 DNA: TGTGCCAGCAGCTTAGTTTTTGACTCCCTCCGTCACGAGCAGTACTTC; CDR3 protein: CASSLVFDSLRHEQYF; clone size: few; D gene: NA; V gene: TRBV11-2; J gene: TRBJ2-7
CDR3 DNA: TGCAGTGCTAGGAAAGGACTAGCCGGGGAGCTGTTTTTT; CDR3 protein: CSARKGLAGELFF; clone size: few; D gene: TRBD2; V gene: TRBV20-1; J gene: TRBJ2-2
CDR3 DNA: TGTGCCAGCAGTTCGACCTCACCGGGACAGCCTAATGAAAAACTGTTTTTT; CDR3 protein: CASSSTSPGQPNEKLFF; clone size: NA; D gene: TRBD1; V gene: TRBV28; J gene: TRBJ1-4